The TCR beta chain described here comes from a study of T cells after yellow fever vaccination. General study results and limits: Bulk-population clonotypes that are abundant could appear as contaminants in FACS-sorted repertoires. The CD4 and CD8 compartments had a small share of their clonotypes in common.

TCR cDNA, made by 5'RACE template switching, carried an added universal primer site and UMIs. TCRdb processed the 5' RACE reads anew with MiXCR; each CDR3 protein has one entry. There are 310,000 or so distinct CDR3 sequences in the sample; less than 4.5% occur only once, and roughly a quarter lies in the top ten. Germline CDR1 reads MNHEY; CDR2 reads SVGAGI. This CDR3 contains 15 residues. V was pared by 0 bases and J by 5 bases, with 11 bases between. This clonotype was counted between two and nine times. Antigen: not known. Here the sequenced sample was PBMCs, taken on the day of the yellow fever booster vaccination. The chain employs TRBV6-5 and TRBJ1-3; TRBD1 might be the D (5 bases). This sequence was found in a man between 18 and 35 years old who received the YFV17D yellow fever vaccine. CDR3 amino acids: CASSYSRAIRNTIYF. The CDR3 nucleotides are TGTGCCAGCAGTTACTCCAGGGCAATCAGAAACACCATATATTTT.